This is a list of T cell receptor beta chains from one sample in a study of shared T cell receptors in the human thymus. TCRdb's copy holds only in-frame clones and misses some; the assay was immunoSEQ multiplex PCR. The sample lists roughly 710,000 clones, approximately 83% occurring once. The sample was also linked to a second study, of human thymus T cells.

Sequencing was done on a sample of thymocytes. The receptors stem from a girl under three years old with a congenital heart defect. CDR3s leave out the opening cysteine and the closing phenylalanine or tryptophan. Each record gives: J gene, V gene, CDR3 protein.

TRBJ2-7	TRBV6-6	ASSKQGRGNYEQY
TRBJ1-2	TRBV6-6	ASSLDRPIYGYT
TRBJ1-1	TRBV5-1	ASSLTSGTRNTEAF
TRBJ2-6	TRBV7-9	ASIEDRGRVPGANVLT
TRBJ1-2	TRBV4-1	ASSIPGQGHYGYT
TRBJ2-1	TRBV12-5	ASGLANPRQGSSYNEQF
.	TRBV5-4	ASSSPSYEQY
TRBJ2-7	TRBV11-2	ASSLTGSSYEQY
TRBJ1-2	TRBV7-2	ASSLVRADYGYT
TRBJ1-6	TRBV28	ASSSGHSGSYNSPLH
TRBJ2-7	TRBV6-5	ASSYSMGHRTYEQY
TRBJ1-6	TRBV5-6	ASSFIIPNSPLH
TRBJ2-1	TRBV11-2	ASSFPLAGSSYNEQF
TRBJ2-7	TRBV7-9	ASSFGQDYSYEQY
TRBJ1-6	TRBV7-9	ASSLAFGDRGIPLH
TRBJ2-5	TRBV4-2	ASSQDITSGGQETQY
TRBJ2-7	TRBV19	ASSISAGDSYEQY
TRBJ1-1	TRBV27	ASSFSRDRDTEAF
TRBJ2-5	TRBV10-3	AISESAVGETQY
TRBJ2-1	TRBV5-1	ASSLLAGGHNEQF
TRBJ2-1	TRBV5-1	ASSLGSSGGGKDEQF
TRBJ2-3	TRBV19	ASSLRTSGASTDTQY
TRBJ2-7	TRBV10-3	AISLHRDEQY
TRBJ2-5	TRBV5-1	ASSSATSGGEEETQY
TRBJ2-3	TRBV10-1	ASSLEYSGGTDTQY
TRBJ2-3	TRBV18	ASSPVPSGSTDTQY
TRBJ2-5	TRBV5-1	ASSPAPRTEPKETQY
TRBJ1-1	TRBV4-1	ASSLIIGTAFEAF
TRBJ1-1	TRBV4-3	ASSQDRDRGRRHTEAF
TRBJ1-4	TRBV15	ATSRPTIPVEKLF
TRBJ2-3	TRBV14	ASSQPTTSGGVADTQY
TRBJ2-1	TRBV14	ASSLLPGGGEQF